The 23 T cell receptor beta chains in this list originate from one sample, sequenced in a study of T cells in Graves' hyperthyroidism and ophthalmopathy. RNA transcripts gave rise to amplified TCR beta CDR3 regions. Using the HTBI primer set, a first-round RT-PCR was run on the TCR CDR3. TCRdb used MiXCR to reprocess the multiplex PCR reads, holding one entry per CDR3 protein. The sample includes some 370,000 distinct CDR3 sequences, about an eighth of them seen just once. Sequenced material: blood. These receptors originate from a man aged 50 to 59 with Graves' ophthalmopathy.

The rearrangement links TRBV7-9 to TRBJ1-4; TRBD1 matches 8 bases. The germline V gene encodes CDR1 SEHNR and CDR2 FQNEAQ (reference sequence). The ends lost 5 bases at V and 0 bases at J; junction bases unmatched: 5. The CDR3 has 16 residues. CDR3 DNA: TGTGCCAGCAGCGTAGGACAGGGAACAACTAATGAAAAACTGTTTTTT. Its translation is CASSVGQGTTNEKLFF.

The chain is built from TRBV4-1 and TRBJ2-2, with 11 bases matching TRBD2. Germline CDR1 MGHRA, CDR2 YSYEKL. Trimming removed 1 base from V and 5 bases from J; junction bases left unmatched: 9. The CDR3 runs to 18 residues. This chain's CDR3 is CASSQGTSGSVGTGELFF. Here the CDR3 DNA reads TGCGCCAGCAGCCAAGGGACTAGCGGGTCGGTGGGGACCGGGGAGCTGTTTTTT.

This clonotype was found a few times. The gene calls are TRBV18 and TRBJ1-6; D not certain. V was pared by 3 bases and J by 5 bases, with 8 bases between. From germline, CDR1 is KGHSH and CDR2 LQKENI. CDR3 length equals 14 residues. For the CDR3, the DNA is TGTGCCAGCTCACCGACCCCAGATAATTCACCCCTCCACTTT. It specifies CASSPTPDNSPLHF. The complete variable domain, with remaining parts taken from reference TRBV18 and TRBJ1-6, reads NAGVMQNPRHLVRRRGQEARLRCSPMKGHSHVYWYRQLPEEGLKFMVYLQKENIIDESGMPKERFSAEFPKEGPSILRIQQVVRGDSAAYFCASSPTPDNSPLHFGNGTRLTVT.

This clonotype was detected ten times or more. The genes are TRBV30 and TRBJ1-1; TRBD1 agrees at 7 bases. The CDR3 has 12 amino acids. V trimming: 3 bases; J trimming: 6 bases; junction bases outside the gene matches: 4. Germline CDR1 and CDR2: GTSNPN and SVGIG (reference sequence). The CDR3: CAWSQTGAEAFF. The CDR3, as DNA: TGTGCCTGGAGCCAAACAGGGGCTGAAGCTTTCTTT.

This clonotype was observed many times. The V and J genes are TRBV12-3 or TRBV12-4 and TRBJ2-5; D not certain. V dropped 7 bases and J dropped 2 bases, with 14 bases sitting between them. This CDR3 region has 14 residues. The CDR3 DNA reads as TGTGCCAGCACCGAACCACTGAGACAAGAGACCCAGTACTTC. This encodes CASTEPLRQETQYF.

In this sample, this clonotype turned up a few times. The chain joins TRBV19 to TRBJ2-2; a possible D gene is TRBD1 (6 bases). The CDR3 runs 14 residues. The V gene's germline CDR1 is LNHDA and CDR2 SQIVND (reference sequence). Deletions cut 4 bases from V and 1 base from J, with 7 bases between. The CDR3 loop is CASSKGQNTGELFF. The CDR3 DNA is TGTGCCAGTAGTAAGGGACAGAACACCGGGGAGCTGTTTTTT.

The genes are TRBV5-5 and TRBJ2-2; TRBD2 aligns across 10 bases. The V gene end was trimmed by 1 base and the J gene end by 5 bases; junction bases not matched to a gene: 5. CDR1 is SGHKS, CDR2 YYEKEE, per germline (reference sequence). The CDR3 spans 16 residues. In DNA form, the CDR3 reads TGTGCCAGCAGCTTGAAGGGACTAGCGTATACCGGGGAGCTGTTTTTT. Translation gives CASSLKGLAYTGELFF.

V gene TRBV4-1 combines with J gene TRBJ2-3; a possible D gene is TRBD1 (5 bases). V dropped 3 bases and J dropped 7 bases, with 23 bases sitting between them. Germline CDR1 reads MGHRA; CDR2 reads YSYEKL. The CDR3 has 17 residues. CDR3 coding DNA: TGCGCCAGCAGCCAGGACACCGTCGGGCTAACAGGTTATACGCAGTATTTT. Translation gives CASSQDTVGLTGYTQYF.

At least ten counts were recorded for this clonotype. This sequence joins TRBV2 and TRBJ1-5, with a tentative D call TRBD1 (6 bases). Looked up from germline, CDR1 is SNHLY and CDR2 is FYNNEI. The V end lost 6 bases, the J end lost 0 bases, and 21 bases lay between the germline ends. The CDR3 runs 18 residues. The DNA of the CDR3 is TGTGCCAGCAGCGCCATGAAGGGGGAGTTTTTTAGCAATCAGCCCCAGCATTTT. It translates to CASSAMKGEFFSNQPQHF.

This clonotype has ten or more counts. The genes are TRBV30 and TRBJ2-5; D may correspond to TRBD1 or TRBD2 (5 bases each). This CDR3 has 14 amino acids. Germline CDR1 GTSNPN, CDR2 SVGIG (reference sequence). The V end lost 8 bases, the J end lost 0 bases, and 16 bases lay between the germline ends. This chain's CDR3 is CAGTLGRDQETQYF. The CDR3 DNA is TGTGCCGGGACGCTCGGTAGGGACCAAGAGACCCAGTACTTC. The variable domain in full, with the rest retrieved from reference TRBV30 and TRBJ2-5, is SQTIHQWPATLVQPVGSPLSLECTVEGTSNPNLYWYRQAAGRGLQLLFYSVGIGQISSEVPQNLSASRPQDRQFILSSKKLLLSDSGFYLCAGTLGRDQETQYFGPGTRLLVL.

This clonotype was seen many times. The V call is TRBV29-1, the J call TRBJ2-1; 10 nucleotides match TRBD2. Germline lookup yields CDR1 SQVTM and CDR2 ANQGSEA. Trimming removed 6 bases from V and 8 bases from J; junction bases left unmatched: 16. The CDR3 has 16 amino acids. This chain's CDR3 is CSVPRGAGGPYDEQFF. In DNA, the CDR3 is TGCAGCGTGCCCCGGGGAGCGGGAGGGCCTTATGATGAGCAGTTCTTC.

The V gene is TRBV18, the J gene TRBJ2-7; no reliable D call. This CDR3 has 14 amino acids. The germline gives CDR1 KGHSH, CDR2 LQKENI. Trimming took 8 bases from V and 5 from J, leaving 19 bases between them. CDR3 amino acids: CASSLNRLLDEQYF. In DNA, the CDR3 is TGTGCCAGCAGTCTCAACAGACTTCTCGACGAGCAGTACTTC.

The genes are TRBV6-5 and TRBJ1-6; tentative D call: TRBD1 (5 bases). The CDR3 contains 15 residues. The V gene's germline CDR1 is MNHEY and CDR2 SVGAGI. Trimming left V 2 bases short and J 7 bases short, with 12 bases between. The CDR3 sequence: CASSYGTGRNSPLHF. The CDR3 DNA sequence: TGTGCCAGCAGTTACGGTACGGGGCGGAATTCACCCCTCCACTTT.

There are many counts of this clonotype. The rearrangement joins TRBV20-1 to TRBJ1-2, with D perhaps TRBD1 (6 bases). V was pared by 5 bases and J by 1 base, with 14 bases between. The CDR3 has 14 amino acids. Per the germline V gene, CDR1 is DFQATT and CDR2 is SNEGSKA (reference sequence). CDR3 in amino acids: CSAGGAGGNYGYTF. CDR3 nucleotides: TGCAGTGCTGGGGGGGCGGGGGGTAACTATGGCTACACCTTC.

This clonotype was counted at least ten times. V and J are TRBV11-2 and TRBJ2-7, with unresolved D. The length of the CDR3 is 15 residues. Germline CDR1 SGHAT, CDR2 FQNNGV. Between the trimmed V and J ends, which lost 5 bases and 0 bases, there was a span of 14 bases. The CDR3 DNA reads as TGTGCCAGCAGCGTCGCAAGTGTCAGCTCCTACGAGCAGTACTTC. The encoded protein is CASSVASVSSYEQYF. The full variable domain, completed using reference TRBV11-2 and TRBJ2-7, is EAGVAQSPRYKIIEKRQSVAFWCNPISGHATLYWYQQILGQGPKLLIQFQNNGVVDDSQLPKDRFSAERLKGVDSTLKIQPAKLEDSAVYLCASSVASVSSYEQYFGPGTRLTVT.

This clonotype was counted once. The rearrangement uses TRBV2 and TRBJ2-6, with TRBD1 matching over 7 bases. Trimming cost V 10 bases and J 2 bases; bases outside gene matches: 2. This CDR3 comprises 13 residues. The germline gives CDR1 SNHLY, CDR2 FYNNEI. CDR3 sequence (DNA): TGTGCCACCCAGGGGGCTGGGGCCAACGTCCTGACTTTC. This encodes CATQGAGANVLTF.

The CDR3 region is CSARGNHLETQYF. CDR3 DNA: TGCAGTGCTAGGGGAAATCACTTAGAGACCCAGTACTTC. The chain uses TRBV20-1 and TRBJ2-5; D unclear. CDR1 and CDR2 from the germline V gene are DFQATT and SNEGSKA (reference sequence). The CDR3 is made up of 13 amino acids. Trimming shortened V by 3 bases and J by 4 bases, and 12 bases separated the two germline ends.

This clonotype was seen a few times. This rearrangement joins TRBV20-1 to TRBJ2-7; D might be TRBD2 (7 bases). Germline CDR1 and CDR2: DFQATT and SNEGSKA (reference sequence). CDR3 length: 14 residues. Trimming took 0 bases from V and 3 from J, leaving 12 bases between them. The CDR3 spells CSARDGGGSYEQYF. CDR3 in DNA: TGCAGTGCTAGAGATGGGGGCGGGAGCTACGAGCAGTACTTC.

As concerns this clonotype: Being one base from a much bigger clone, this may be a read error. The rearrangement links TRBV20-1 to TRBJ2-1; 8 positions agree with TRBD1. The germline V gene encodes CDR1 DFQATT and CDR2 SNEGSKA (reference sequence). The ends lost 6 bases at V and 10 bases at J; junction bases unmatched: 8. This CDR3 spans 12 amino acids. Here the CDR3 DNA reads TGCAGTGCGACGACAGGGGATTACGAGCAGTTCTTC. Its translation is CSATTGDYEQFF.

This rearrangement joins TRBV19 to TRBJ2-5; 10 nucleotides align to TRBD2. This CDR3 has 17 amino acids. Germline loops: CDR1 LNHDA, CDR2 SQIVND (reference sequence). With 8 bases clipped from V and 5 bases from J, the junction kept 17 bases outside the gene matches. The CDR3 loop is CASGTPRLAGVFETQYF. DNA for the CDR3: TGTGCCAGTGGTACCCCCAGGCTAGCGGGAGTTTTCGAGACCCAGTACTTC.

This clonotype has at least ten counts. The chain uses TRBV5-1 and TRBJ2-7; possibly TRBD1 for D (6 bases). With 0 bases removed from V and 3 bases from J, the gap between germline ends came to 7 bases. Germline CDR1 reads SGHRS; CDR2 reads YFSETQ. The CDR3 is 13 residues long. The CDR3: CASSLGQDYEQYF. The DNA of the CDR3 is TGCGCCAGCAGCTTGGGACAGGACTACGAGCAGTACTTC.

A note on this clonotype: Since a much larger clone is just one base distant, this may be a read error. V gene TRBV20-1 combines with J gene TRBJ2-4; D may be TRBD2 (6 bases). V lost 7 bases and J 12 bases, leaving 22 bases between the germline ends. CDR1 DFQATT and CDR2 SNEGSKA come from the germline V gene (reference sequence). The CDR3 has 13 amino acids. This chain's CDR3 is CSGEDTVQKDQYF. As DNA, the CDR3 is TGCAGTGGGGAGGACACCGTCCAAAAAGATCAGTACTTC.

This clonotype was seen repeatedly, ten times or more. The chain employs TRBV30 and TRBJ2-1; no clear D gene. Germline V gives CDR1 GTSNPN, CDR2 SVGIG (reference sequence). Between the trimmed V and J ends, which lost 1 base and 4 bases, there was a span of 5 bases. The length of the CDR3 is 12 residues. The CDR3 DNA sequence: TGTGCCTGGAGTGAGGCTTACAATGAGCAGTTCTTC. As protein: CAWSEAYNEQFF.